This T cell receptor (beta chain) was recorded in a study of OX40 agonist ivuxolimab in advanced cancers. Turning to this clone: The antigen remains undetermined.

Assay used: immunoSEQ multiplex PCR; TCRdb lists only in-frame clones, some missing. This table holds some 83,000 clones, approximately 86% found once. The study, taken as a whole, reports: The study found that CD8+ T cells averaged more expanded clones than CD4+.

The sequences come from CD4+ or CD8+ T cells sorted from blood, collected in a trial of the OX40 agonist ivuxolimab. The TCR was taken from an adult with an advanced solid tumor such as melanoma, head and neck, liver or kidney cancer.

CDR3 loop: CASDRDGYEQYF. CDR3 in DNA: TGTGCCAGCGACAGGGACGGCTACGAGCAGTACTTC. The chain recombines TRBV6-1 with TRBJ2-7; TRBD1 agrees at 7 bases. The CDR3 spans 12 residues. The V gene end was trimmed by 8 bases and the J gene end by 3 bases; junction bases not matched to a gene: 4. CDR1 is MNHNS, CDR2 SASEGT, per germline.